Sequencing of this T cell receptor (beta chain) was carried out in a study of T cells after yellow fever vaccination. Study-level results: Overall, a small share of clonotypes was seen in both CD4 and CD8 compartments.

A few counts support this clonotype. Its antigen remains unidentified. Template switching with 5'RACE generated the TCR cDNA and added a universal primer site and UMIs. TCRdb itself ran the 5' RACE reads through MiXCR, one entry per CDR3 protein. The repertoire holds a few hundred thousand distinct CDR3 sequences, with 17% as singletons. With 2 bases clipped from V and 0 bases from J, the junction kept 22 bases outside the gene matches. CDR1 and CDR2 from the germline V gene are MGHRA and YSYEKL. The CDR3 extends over 22 amino acids. The material was PBMCs, obtained 5 days after the first yellow fever vaccination. The chain recombines TRBV4-1 with TRBJ1-1, with TRBD1 matching over 9 bases. The sequence was obtained from a man aged 18 to 30 who received the YFV17D yellow fever vaccine. Here the CDR3 reads CASSQWADRGPRQSLLNTEAFF. As DNA, the CDR3 is TGCGCCAGCAGCCAATGGGCGGACAGGGGACCCCGACAATCTCTATTGAACACTGAAGCTTTCTTT.